Each of the 23 T cell receptor beta chains below was sequenced from the same sample in a study of T cell changes during pregnancy in multiple sclerosis. Sequencing used immunoSEQ multiplex PCR; TCRdb keeps in-frame clones, though not all of them. The table records roughly 60,000 clones, less than 95% of them present only once. Sample: peripheral blood, taken in the second trimester of pregnancy. Every receptor here comes from a female donor in good health, enrolled as a control in a pregnancy study.

J is TRBJ2-7 and V is TRBV2; 10 positions match TRBD1. Germline values: CDR1 SNHLY, CDR2 FYNNEI. CDR3 size: 14 residues. Trimming took 4 bases from V and 9 from J; bases not matched to a gene: 9. CDR3 sequence (DNA): TGTGCCAGCAGTGCCGACAGGGGGCAAGGAGGGCAGTACTTC. Its protein is CASSADRGQGGQYF.

This sequence joins TRBV28 and TRBJ1-5, with D possibly being TRBD1 (6 bases). V was clipped by 7 bases and J by 6 bases, with 13 bases between them. The CDR3 runs to 13 residues. The germline CDR1 and CDR2 sequences are MDHEN and SYDVKM. The CDR3 region is CASISGGTQPQHF. The CDR3 DNA sequence: TGTGCCAGCATTTCGGGGGGCACTCAGCCCCAGCATTTT.

This chain links TRBV27 with TRBJ2-7; TRBD1 matches at 7 bases. The CDR3 has 15 residues. With 2 bases clipped from V and 3 bases from J, the junction kept 7 bases outside the gene matches. The germline V gene encodes CDR1 MNHEY and CDR2 SMNVEV (reference sequence). CDR3 loop: CASSLARGQNYEQYF. Here the CDR3 DNA reads TGTGCCAGCAGTTTAGCAAGGGGACAGAACTACGAGCAGTACTTC.

This chain links TRBV12-5 with TRBJ2-7; the match to TRBD1 covers 10 bases. V shed 1 base, J shed 3 bases, and the junction held 0 bases outside the gene matches. Germline lookup yields CDR1 LGHNT and CDR2 FRNRAP. The length of the CDR3 is 14 residues. The chain's CDR3 is CASGLGTGGYEQYF. The CDR3 DNA follows: TGTGCTAGTGGTTTGGGGACAGGGGGCTACGAGCAGTACTTC.

The rearrangement joins TRBV2 to TRBJ1-2, with 9 bases aligning to TRBD1. The trim removed 5 bases at V and 8 bases at J, leaving 6 bases unmatched. This CDR3 comprises 13 residues. CDR1 and CDR2 (germline): SNHLY, FYNNEI. Here the CDR3 DNA reads TGTGCCAGCAGTTGGGACAGGGTTTACGGCTACACCTTC. Translated: CASSWDRVYGYTF.

The chain joins TRBV18 to TRBJ1-1; D uncertain. The CDR3 is made up of 13 amino acids. Per the germline V gene, CDR1 is KGHSH and CDR2 is LQKENI. With 6 bases removed from V and 5 bases from J, the gap between germline ends came to 13 bases. The CDR3 bases are TGTGCCAGCTCTCACAGTAGATCTACTGAAGCTTTCTTT. It yields the protein CASSHSRSTEAFF.

The chain combines TRBV7-2 with TRBJ1-3, with D maybe TRBD1 (6 bases). CDR1 is SGHTA and CDR2 is FQGNSA in the germline V gene. The CDR3 covers 18 residues. The ends were cut back, 5 bases at V and 0 bases at J, with 20 bases in the middle. The CDR3 loop is CASSPVRDTSLSGNTIYF. The CDR3 DNA is TGTGCCAGCAGCCCCGTCCGGGACACTTCTCTCTCTGGAAACACCATATATTTT.

The chain joins TRBV27 to TRBJ2-7; TRBD1 is a possible D gene (5 bases). The length of the CDR3 is 14 residues. Germline CDR1 and CDR2: MNHEY and SMNVEV (reference sequence). Trimming left V 5 bases short and J 1 base short, with 12 bases between. CDR3 DNA: TGTGCCAGCAGTCTAACAGGTTCTTCCTACGAGCAGTACTTC. Encoded protein: CASSLTGSSYEQYF.

The chain recombines TRBV6-5 with TRBJ2-1, with D possibly TRBD2 on 6 matching bases. From germline, CDR1 is MNHEY and CDR2 SVGAGI. Between the trimmed V and J ends, which lost 10 bases and 7 bases, there was a span of 17 bases. The CDR3 has 13 residues. CDR3 DNA sequence: TGTGCCACTGGGGCTAGCGAAAGGAATGAGCAGTTCTTC. Encoded protein: CATGASERNEQFF.

The chain couples TRBV6-1 to TRBJ1-2; D possibly corresponds to TRBD1 (6 bases). Germline CDR1 is MNHNS and CDR2 is SASEGT. The CDR3 contains 14 residues. Trimming pared 8 bases from V and 4 bases from J, leaving 17 bases between. CDR3: CASVIQGRSYGYTF. The CDR3 DNA is TGTGCCAGCGTTATTCAGGGGCGATCCTATGGCTACACCTTC.

This chain connects TRBV2 to TRBJ2-3; TRBD1 aligns across 8 bases. There are 13 residues in the CDR3. J gave up 1 base and V 6 bases, and 0 bases lay outside the gene matches. Germline-derived CDR1 and CDR2 are SNHLY and FYNNEI. This CDR3 reads CASRGQGTDTQYF. DNA of the CDR3: TGTGCCAGCAGGGGACAGGGCACAGATACGCAGTATTTT.

This chain joins TRBV29-1 and TRBJ2-3, with D possibly being TRBD2 (7 bases). Trimming cost V 4 bases and J 5 bases, with 13 bases left between them. The germline CDR1 and CDR2 sequences are SQVTM and ANQGSEA. This CDR3 is 13 amino acids long. Here the CDR3 DNA reads TGCAGCGTTGTAGGGGGGGCGGGAGATACGCAGTATTTT. It yields the protein CSVVGGAGDTQYF.

The V call is TRBV11-1, the J call TRBJ2-3, with 9 bases matching TRBD1. This CDR3 contains 15 residues. Germline CDR1 and CDR2: SGHAT and FQDESV (reference sequence). V shed 5 bases and J 2 bases; nucleotides not matched to a gene: 5. The CDR3 coding sequence is TGTGCCAGCAGCCGTCGGACAGGGGCCACAGATACGCAGTATTTT. Translating gives CASSRRTGATDTQYF. Full variable domain (outside the CDR3, taken from reference TRBV11-1 and TRBJ2-3): EAEVAQSPRYKITEKSQAVAFWCDPISGHATLYWYRQILGQGPELLVQFQDESVVDDSQLPKDRFSAERLKGVDSTLKIQPAELGDSAMYLCASSRRTGATDTQYFGPGTRLTVL.

A single count supports this clone. The J gene is TRBJ2-1, the V gene TRBV19, with TRBD2 matching over 7 bases. The germline V gene has CDR1 LNHDA and CDR2 SQIVND (reference sequence). The CDR3 has 16 residues. Losses at the gene ends were 2 bases for V and 6 bases for J; bases not matched to a gene: 10. The chain's CDR3 is CASSITGHPGGNEQFF. DNA of the CDR3: TGTGCCAGTAGTATAACAGGCCACCCGGGAGGCAATGAGCAGTTCTTC.

The genes are TRBV10-3 and TRBJ1-5; a possible D gene is TRBD1 (6 bases). From germline, CDR1 is ENHRY and CDR2 SYGVKD. The V end was cut by 7 bases, the J end by 4 bases, with 17 bases between. The CDR3 is 15 residues long. CDR3 in amino acids: CAITTQGPHNQPQHF. The CDR3, as DNA: TGTGCCATCACCACACAGGGTCCCCATAATCAGCCCCAGCATTTT.

The CDR3 bases are TGTGCCGTCTGGCAGGGGCTATTGACCGGGGAGCTGTTTTTT. Its protein is CAVWQGLLTGELFF. V gene TRBV6-6 combines with J gene TRBJ2-2, with TRBD1 as a possible D gene (6 bases). The CDR3 has 14 amino acids. Germline V CDR1 and CDR2: MNHNY, SVGAGI (reference sequence). Trimming left V 11 bases short and J 5 bases short, with 18 bases between.

V is TRBV5-5 and J is TRBJ1-2; 7 bases map to TRBD1. CDR1 is SGHKS and CDR2 is YYEKEE in the germline V gene (reference sequence). V lost 4 bases and J lost 7; bases outside the gene matches: 16. The length of the CDR3 is 16 residues. The CDR3 sequence: CASSVDRAWIFFGYTF. The CDR3 bases are TGTGCCAGCAGCGTCGACAGGGCCTGGATATTTTTTGGCTACACCTTC.

This chain links TRBV18 with TRBJ1-1; D is undetermined. CDR1 is KGHSH, CDR2 LQKENI, per germline. V was pared by 2 bases and J by 0 bases, with 7 bases between. The CDR3 runs 14 residues. The CDR3 nucleotides read TGTGCCAGCTCACCAGTGGAGTTGAACACTGAAGCTTTCTTT. Protein product: CASSPVELNTEAFF.

Regarding this clone: The junction shows a germline mismatch at one end, possibly a read error. This chain joins TRBV7-7 and TRBJ2-3, with a weak D call TRBD2 (6 bases). The CDR3 length is 15 residues. Germline-derived CDR1 and CDR2 are SSHAT and FNYEAQ (reference sequence). CDR3: CASSPLPGVIDTQYF. The CDR3 DNA follows: TGTGCTAGCAGCCCCCTCCCGGGGGTAATAGATACGCAGTATTTT.

This chain uses TRBV2 with TRBJ2-5; TRBD2 matches 8 bases. The ends lost 7 bases at V and 3 bases at J; junction bases unmatched: 4. CDR1 is SNHLY and CDR2 is FYNNEI in the germline V gene. The CDR3 is made up of 13 amino acids. CDR3 sequence reads: CASIIAGKETQYF. The CDR3 bases are TGTGCCAGCATCATAGCGGGAAAAGAGACCCAGTACTTC.

The chain joins TRBV29-1 to TRBJ2-7; D perhaps matches TRBD2 (6 bases). In germline, CDR1 is SQVTM, CDR2 ANQGSEA. The V gene lost 7 bases and the J gene lost 5 bases, with 18 bases spanning the gap. This CDR3 has 13 amino acids. As DNA, the CDR3 is TGCAGCGGGGGACTTGGAGGGATCGACGAGCAGTACTTC. Translation: CSGGLGGIDEQYF.

The chain employs TRBV19 and TRBJ2-3, with 13 bases lining up with TRBD2. This CDR3 region has 14 residues. CDR1 is LNHDA and CDR2 is SQIVND in the germline V gene (reference sequence). The V segment lost 10 bases and the J segment 3 bases; nucleotides outside the gene matches: 4. The CDR3 loop reads CATKGLAGTDTQYF. CDR3 sequence (DNA): TGTGCCACCAAGGGACTAGCGGGAACAGATACGCAGTATTTT.

This clone was seen a single time. This chain connects TRBV19 to TRBJ1-4; D is possibly TRBD1 (5 bases). Trimming stripped 7 bases from V and 3 bases from J, with 9 bases between. CDR3 size: 13 residues. Per germline, CDR1 LNHDA and CDR2 SQIVND (reference sequence). CDR3 residues: CASTGGPNEKLFF. The CDR3 nucleotides read TGTGCCAGTACCGGGGGACCTAATGAAAAACTGTTTTTT.